This TCR beta chain was obtained from a study of T cell clusters in autoimmune cytopenias. Each sample's input was 250 ng genomic DNA, 30,000 to 45,000 genome equivalents. One tube held mixed TRB-A and TRB-B primer pools for touch-down PCR. TCRdb reprocessed the multiplex PCR reads and stores each CDR3 protein as one record, lacking DNA. The sample table includes a few hundred distinct CDR3 sequences. General study results and limits: A dominant lymphoma-associated repertoire apparently masked the cluster-lack signature in secondary cytopenia versus chronic lymphocytic leukemia. Exclusive TRB clusters were almost three-fold more numerous in healthy donors than in active autoimmune hepatitis.

Comments on this clonotype: As yet, its antigen is unknown.

This sample also belongs to another study, concerning T cell repertoires in aging, cancer and after chemotherapy. That paper adds: In cancer patients, declining TCR diversity with age involved lost richness and lost evenness.

This TCR was sampled from a human donor with an autoimmune cytopenia or autoimmune hepatitis (not recorded which). The sequenced material came from peripheral blood.

CDR3 region: CASSPGLAGAYNEQFF. The chain employs TRBV7-9 and TRBJ2-1; as DNA is missing, the TRBD2 call by TCRdb cannot be tested. The CDR3 runs to 16 residues. Germline CDR1 and CDR2: SEHNR and FQNEAQ (reference sequence).